This note documents a single TCR beta chain sequence. Its antigen is unidentified. This record comes from a study of shared clonotypes between healthy human individuals. With 11 bases clipped from V and 3 bases from J, the junction kept 8 bases outside the gene matches. This CDR3 contains 13 residues. CDR1 is SNHLY and CDR2 is FYNNEI in the germline V gene. General study points: Clonotypes not shared had lower generation probabilities than those common to all four donors. Compared with memory subsets, naive subsets generally had larger estimated richness. The rarefaction results pointed to incomplete sorted-subset sequencing despite large depth.

Donors comprised only Caucasian adults living in Nashville, Tennessee. The assay was immunoSEQ multiplex PCR, and TCRdb's table has in-frame clones only and misses some. The sample lists just over 2,000,000 clones; roughly 96% were seen once. This TCR was sampled from a man in his late teens or twenties in good health. The sample consisted of naive CD4+ T cells sorted from blood. This sample's subset: CD45RA+ positively selected. The chain has TRBV2 and TRBJ2-7, with 9 bases that match TRBD2. The CDR3 region has the DNA TGTGCCTACAGGGCGGGGGGGATCTACGAGCAGTACTTC. This encodes CAYRAGGIYEQYF.